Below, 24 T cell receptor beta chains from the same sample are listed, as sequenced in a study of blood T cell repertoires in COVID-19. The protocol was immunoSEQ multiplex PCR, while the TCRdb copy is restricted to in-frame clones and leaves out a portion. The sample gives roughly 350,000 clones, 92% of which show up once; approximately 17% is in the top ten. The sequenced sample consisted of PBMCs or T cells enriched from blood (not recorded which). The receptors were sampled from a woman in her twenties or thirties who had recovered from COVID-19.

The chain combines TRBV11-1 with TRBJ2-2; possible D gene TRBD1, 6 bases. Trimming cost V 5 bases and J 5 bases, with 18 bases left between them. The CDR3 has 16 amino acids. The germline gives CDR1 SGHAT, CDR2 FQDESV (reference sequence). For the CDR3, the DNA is TGTGCCAGCAGCCCCGCAGGGGCCGAGATAACCGGGGAGCTGTTTTTT. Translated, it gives CASSPAGAEITGELFF.

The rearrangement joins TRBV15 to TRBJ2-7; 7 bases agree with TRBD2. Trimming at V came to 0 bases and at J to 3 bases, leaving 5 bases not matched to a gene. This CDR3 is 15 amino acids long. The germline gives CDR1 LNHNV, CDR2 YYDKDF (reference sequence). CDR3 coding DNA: TGTGCCACCAGCAGAGATTTACTAGCGATCTACGAGCAGTACTTC. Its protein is CATSRDLLAIYEQYF.

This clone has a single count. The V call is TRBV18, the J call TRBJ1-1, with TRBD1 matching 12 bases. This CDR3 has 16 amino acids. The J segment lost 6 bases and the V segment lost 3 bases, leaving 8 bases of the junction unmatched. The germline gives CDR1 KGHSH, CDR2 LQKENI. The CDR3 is CASSPGTGGQIAEAFF. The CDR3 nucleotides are TGTGCCAGCTCACCGGGGACAGGGGGCCAGATAGCTGAAGCTTTCTTT. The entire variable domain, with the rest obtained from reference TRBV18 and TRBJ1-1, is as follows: NAGVMQNPRHLVRRRGQEARLRCSPMKGHSHVYWYRQLPEEGLKFMVYLQKENIIDESGMPKERFSAEFPKEGPSILRIQQVVRGDSAAYFCASSPGTGGQIAEAFFGQGTRLTVV.

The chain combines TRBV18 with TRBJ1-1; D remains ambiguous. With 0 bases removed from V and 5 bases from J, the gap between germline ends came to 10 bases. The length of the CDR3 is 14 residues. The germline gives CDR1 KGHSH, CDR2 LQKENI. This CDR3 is CASSPPGGGTEAFF. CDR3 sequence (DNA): TGTGCCAGCTCACCACCAGGAGGTGGAACTGAAGCTTTCTTT.

CDR3 DNA sequence: TGTGCCAGCATCTCCCAGGGTAGCACAGATACGCAGTATTTT. Its protein product is CASISQGSTDTQYF. The chain combines TRBV2 with TRBJ2-3; D possibly corresponds to TRBD1 (5 bases). CDR3 length: 14 residues. Trimming cost V 7 bases and J 0 bases, with 11 bases left between them. Germline CDR1 is SNHLY and CDR2 is FYNNEI.

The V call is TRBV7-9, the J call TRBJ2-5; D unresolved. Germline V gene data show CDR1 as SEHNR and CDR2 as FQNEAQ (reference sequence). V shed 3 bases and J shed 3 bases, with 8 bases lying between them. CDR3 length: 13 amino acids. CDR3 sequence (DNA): TGTGCCAGCAGCTTCGGAGAGAAAGAGACCCAGTACTTC. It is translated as CASSFGEKETQYF.

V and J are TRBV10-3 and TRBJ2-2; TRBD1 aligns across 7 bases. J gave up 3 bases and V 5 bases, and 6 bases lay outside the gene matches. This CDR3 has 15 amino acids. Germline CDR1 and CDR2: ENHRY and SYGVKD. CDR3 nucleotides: TGTGCCATCAGTAAGACAGGGATAGACACCGGGGAGCTGTTTTTT. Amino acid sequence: CAISKTGIDTGELFF.

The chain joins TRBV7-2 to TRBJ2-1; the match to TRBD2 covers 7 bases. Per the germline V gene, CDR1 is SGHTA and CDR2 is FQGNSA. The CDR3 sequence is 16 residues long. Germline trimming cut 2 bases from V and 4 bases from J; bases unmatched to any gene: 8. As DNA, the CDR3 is TGTGCCAGCAGCTTACGGGTAGCGGGCTTTTACAATGAGCAGTTCTTC. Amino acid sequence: CASSLRVAGFYNEQFF.

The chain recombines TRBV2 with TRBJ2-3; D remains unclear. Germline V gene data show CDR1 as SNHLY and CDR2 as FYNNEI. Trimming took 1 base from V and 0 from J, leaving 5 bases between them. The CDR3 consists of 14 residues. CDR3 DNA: TGTGCCAGCAGTGAAGGTCCAAGCACAGATACGCAGTATTTT. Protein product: CASSEGPSTDTQYF.

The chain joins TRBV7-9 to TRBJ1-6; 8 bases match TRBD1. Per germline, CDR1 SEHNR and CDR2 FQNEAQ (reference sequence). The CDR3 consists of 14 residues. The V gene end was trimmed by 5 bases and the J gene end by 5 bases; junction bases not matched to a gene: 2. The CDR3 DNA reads TGTGCCAGCAGCCAGGGACAGGATAATTCACCCCTCCACTTT. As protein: CASSQGQDNSPLHF.

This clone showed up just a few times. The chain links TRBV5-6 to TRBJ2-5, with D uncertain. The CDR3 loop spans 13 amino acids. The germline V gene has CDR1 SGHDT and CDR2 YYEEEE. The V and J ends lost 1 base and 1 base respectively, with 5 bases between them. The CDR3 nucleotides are TGTGCCAGCAGCTTGCCAGTCCAAGAGACCCAGTACTTC. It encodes CASSLPVQETQYF.

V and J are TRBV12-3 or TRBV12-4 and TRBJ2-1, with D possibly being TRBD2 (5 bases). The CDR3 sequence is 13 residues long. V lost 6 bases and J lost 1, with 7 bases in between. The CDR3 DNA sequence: TGTGCCAGCAGCCGGGGTTCCTACAATGAGCAGTTCTTC. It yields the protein CASSRGSYNEQFF.

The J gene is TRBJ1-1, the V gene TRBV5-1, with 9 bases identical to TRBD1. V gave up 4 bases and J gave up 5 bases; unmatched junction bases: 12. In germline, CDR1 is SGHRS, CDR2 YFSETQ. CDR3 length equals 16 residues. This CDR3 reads CASSQNPGTGWTEAFF. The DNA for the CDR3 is TGCGCCAGCAGCCAAAACCCCGGGACAGGGTGGACTGAAGCTTTCTTT.

The CDR3 reads CASSLARGYREVGETQYF. The DNA for the CDR3 is TGCGCCAGCAGCTTGGCCAGGGGTTACAGGGAAGTAGGAGAGACCCAGTACTTC. V gene TRBV5-1 combines with J gene TRBJ2-5; TRBD1 might be the D (6 bases). V was cut by 0 bases and J by 4 bases, with 22 bases left in between. The V gene's germline CDR1 is SGHRS and CDR2 YFSETQ. The CDR3 runs 18 residues. Full variable domain (missing parts from reference TRBV5-1 and TRBJ2-5): KAGVTQTPRYLIKTRGQQVTLSCSPISGHRSVSWYQQTPGQGLQFLFEYFSETQRNKGNFPGRFSGRQFSNSRSEMNVSTLELGDSALYLCASSLARGYREVGETQYFGPGTRLLVL.

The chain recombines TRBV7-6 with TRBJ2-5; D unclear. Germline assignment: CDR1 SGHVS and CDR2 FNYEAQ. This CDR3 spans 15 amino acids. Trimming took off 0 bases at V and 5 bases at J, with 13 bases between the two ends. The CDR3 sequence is CASSLAAILRETQYF. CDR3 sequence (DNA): TGTGCCAGCAGCTTAGCAGCCATCCTGAGGGAGACCCAGTACTTC.

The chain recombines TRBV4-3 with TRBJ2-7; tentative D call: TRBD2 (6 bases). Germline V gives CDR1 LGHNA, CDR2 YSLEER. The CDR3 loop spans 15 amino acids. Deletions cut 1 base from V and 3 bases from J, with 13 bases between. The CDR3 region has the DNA TGCGCCAGCAGCCAAGTCGTCGCGGGGAACTACGAGCAGTACTTC. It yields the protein CASSQVVAGNYEQYF.

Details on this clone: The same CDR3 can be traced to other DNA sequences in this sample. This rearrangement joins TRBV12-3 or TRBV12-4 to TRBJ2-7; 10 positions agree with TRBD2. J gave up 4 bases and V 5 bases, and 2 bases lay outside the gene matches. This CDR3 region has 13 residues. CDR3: CASSPSGGYEQYF. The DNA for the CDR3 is TGTGCCAGCAGTCCTAGCGGGGGTTACGAGCAGTACTTC.

CDR3 nucleotides: TGTGCCAGCAGCCCAGGACTAGCGGGGTCAGGGGAGCAGTTCTTC. Translating gives CASSPGLAGSGEQFF. The chain joins TRBV7-2 to TRBJ2-1; TRBD2 aligns across 12 bases. The V and J ends lost 5 bases and 10 bases, in that order; junction bases with no gene match: 9. CDR1 SGHTA and CDR2 FQGNSA come from the germline V gene. This CDR3 has 15 amino acids. Filled out from reference TRBV7-2 and TRBJ2-1, the complete variable domain reads GAGVSQSPSNKVTEKGKDVELRCDPISGHTALYWYRQSLGQGLEFLIYFQGNSAPDKSGLPSDRFSAERTGGSVSTLTIQRTQQEDSAVYLCASSPGLAGSGEQFFGPGTRLTVL.

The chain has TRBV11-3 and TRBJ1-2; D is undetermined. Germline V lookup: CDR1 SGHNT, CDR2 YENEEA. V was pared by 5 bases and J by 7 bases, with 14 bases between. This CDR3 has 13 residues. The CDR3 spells CASSADDMGGYTF. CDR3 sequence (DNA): TGTGCCAGCAGCGCAGACGACATGGGTGGCTACACCTTC.

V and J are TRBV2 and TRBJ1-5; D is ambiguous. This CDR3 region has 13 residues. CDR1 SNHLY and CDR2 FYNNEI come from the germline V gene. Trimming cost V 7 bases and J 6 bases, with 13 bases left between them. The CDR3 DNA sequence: TGTGCCAGCAACCTGGCACGGGGTCAGCCCCAGCATTTT. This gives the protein CASNLARGQPQHF. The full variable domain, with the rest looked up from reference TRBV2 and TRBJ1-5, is EPEVTQTPSHQVTQMGQEVILRCVPISNHLYFYWYRQILGQKVEFLVSFYNNEISEKSEIFDDQFSVERPDGSNFTLKIRSTKLEDSAMYFCASNLARGQPQHFGDGTRLSIL.

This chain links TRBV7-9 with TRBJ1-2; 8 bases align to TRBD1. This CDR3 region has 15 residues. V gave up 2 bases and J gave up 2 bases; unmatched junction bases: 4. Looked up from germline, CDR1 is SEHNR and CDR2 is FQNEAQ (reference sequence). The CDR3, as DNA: TGTGCCAGCAGCTTATCAGGGGGCTTAAACTATGGCTACACCTTC. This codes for CASSLSGGLNYGYTF.

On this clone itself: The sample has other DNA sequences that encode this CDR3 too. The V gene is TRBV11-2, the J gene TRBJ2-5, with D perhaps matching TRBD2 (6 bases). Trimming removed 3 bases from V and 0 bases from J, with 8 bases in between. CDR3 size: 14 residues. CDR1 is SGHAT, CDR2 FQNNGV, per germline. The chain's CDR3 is CASSLGGNQETQYF. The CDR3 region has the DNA TGTGCCAGCAGCTTGGGCGGGAACCAAGAGACCCAGTACTTC. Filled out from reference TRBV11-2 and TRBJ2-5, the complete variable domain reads EAGVAQSPRYKIIEKRQSVAFWCNPISGHATLYWYQQILGQGPKLLIQFQNNGVVDDSQLPKDRFSAERLKGVDSTLKIQPAKLEDSAVYLCASSLGGNQETQYFGPGTRLLVL.

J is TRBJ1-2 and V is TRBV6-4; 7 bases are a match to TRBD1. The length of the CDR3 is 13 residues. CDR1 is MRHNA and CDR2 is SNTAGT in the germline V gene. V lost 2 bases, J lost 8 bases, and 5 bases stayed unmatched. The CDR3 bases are TGTGCCAGCAGTGACCGACAGGGCTTCGGCTACACCTTC. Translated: CASSDRQGFGYTF.

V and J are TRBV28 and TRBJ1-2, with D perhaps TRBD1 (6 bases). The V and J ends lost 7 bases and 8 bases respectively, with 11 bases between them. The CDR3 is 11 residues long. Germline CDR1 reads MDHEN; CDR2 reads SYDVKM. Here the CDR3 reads CASTTGGGYTF. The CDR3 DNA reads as TGTGCCAGCACCACGGGGGGCGGCTACACCTTC.